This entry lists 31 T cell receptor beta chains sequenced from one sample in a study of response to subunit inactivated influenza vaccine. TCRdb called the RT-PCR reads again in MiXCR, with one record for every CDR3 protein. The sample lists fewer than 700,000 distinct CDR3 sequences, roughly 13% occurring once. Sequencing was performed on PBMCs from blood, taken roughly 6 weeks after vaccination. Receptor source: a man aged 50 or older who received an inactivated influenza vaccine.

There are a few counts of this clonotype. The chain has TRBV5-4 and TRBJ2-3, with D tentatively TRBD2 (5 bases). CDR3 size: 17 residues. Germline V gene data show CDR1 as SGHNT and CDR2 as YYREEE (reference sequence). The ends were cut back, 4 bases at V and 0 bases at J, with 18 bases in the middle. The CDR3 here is CASSGGQRTSSTDTQYF. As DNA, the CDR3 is TGTGCCAGCAGCGGAGGCCAGCGTACTTCTAGCACAGATACGCAGTATTTT.

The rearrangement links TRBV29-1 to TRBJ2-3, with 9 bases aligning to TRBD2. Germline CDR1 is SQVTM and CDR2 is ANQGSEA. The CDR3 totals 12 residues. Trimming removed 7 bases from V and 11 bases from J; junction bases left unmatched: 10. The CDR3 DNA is TGCAGCGATGCCCCTAGCGGGGTGATGCAGTATTTT. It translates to CSDAPSGVMQYF.

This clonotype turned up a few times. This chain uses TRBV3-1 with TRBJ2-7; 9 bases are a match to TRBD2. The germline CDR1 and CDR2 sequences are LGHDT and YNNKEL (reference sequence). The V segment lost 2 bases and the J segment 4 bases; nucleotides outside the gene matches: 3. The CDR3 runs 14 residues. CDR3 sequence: CASSQRAGGYEQYF. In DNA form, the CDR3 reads TGTGCCAGCAGCCAACGGGCGGGAGGGTACGAGCAGTACTTC.

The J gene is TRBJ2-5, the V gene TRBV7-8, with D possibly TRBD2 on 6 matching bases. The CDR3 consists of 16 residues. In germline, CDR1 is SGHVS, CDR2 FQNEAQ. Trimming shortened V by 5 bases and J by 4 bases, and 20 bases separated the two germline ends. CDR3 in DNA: TGTGCCAGCAGCAACCGGGACTCCTCACTAAGAGAGACCCAGTACTTC. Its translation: CASSNRDSSLRETQYF.

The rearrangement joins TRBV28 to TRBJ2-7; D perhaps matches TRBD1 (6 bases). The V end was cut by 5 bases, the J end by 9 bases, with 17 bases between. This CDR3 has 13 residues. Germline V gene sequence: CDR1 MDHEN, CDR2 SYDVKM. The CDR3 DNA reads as TGTGCCAGCAGTCCACATCCCCAGGGGTGGCAGTACTTC. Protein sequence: CASSPHPQGWQYF. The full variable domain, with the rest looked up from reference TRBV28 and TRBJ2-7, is DVKVTQSSRYLVKRTGEKVFLECVQDMDHENMFWYRQDPGLGLRLIYFSYDVKMKEKGDIPEGYSVSREKKERFSLILESASTNQTSMYLCASSPHPQGWQYFGPGTRLTVT.

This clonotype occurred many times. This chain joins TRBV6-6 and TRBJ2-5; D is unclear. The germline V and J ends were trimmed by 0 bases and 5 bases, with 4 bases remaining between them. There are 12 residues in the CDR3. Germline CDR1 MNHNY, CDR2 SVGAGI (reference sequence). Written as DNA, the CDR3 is TGTGCCAGCAGTTACTCGATTGAGACCCAGTACTTC. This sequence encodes CASSYSIETQYF.

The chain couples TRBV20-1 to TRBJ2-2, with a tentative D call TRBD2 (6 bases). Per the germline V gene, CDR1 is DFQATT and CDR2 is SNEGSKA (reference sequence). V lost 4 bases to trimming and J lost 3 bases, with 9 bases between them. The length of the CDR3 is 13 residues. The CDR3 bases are TGCAGTGCTACGCGGGAATACACCGGGGAGCTGTTTTTT. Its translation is CSATREYTGELFF.

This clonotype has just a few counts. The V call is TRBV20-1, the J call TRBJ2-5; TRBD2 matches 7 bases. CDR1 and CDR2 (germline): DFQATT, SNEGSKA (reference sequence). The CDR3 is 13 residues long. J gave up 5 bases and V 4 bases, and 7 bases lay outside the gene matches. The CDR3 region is CSAKPTSMETQYF. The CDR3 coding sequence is TGCAGTGCTAAGCCGACTAGCATGGAGACCCAGTACTTC.

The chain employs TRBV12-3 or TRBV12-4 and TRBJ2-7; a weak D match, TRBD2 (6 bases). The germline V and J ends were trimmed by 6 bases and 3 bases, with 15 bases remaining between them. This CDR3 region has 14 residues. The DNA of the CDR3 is TGTGCCAGCAGCCGTAGCGGCTCAAACTACGAGCAGTACTTC. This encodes CASSRSGSNYEQYF.

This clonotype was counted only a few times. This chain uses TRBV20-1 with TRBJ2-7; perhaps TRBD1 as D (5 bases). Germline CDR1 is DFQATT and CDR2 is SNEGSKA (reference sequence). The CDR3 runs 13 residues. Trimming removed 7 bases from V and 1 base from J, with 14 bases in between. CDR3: CSVGVLDSYEQYF. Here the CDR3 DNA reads TGCAGTGTAGGGGTGCTGGATTCCTACGAGCAGTACTTC.

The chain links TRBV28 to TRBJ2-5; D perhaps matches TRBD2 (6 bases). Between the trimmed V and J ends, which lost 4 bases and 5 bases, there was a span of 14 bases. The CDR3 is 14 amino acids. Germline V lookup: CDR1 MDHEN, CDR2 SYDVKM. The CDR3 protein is CASSSEGRRETQYF. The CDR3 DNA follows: TGTGCCAGCAGTTCGGAGGGGAGGAGGGAGACCCAGTACTTC.

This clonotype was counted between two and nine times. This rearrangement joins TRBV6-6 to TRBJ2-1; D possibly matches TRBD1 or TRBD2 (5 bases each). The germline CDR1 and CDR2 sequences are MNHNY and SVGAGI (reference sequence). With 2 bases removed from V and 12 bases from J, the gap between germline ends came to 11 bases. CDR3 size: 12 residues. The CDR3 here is CASSYQGRGQFF. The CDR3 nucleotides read TGTGCCAGCAGTTACCAGGGACGAGGGCAGTTCTTC.

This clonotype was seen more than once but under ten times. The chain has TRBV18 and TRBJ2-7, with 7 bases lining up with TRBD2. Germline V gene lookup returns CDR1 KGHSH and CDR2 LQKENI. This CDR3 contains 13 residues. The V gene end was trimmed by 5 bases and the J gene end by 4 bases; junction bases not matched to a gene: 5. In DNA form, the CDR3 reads TGTGCCAGCTCAACCCTAGCGGAGTACGAGCAGTACTTC. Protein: CASSTLAEYEQYF.

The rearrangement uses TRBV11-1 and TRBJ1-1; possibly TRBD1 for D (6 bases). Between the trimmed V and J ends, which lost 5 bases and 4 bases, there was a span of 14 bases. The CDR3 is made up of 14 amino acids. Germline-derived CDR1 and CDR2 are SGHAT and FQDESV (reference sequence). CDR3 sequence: CASSPGAVGTEAFF. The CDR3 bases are TGTGCCAGCAGCCCGGGGGCGGTGGGCACTGAAGCTTTCTTT.

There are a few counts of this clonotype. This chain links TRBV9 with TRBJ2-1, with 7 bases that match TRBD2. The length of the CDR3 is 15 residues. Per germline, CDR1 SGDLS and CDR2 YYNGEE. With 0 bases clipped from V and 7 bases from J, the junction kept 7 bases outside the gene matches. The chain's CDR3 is CASSVGWEGWNEQFF. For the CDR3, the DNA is TGTGCCAGCAGCGTAGGGTGGGAGGGATGGAATGAGCAGTTCTTC.

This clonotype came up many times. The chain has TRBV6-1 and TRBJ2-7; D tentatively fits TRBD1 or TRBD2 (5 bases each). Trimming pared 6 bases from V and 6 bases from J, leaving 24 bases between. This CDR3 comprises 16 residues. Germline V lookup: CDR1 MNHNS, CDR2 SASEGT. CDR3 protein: CASREGPRVPYPEQYF. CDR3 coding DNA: TGTGCCAGCAGAGAGGGACCGCGCGTACCCTACCCCGAGCAGTACTTC.

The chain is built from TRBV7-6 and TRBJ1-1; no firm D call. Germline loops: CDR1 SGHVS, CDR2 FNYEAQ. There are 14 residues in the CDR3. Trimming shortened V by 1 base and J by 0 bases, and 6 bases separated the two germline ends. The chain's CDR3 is CASSLVGMNTEAFF. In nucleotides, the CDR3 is TGTGCCAGCAGCTTAGTAGGAATGAACACTGAAGCTTTCTTT. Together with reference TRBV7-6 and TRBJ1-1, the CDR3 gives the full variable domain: GAGVSQSPRYKVTKRGQDVALRCDPISGHVSLYWYRQALGQGPEFLTYFNYEAQQDKSGLPNDRFSAERPEGSISTLTIQRTEQRDSAMYRCASSLVGMNTEAFFGQGTRLTVV.

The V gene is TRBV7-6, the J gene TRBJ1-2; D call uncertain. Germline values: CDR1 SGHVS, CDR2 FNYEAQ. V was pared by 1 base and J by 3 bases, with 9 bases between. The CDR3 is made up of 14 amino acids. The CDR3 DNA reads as TGTGCCAGCAGCTTAGGGGAGGTCGACTATGGCTACACCTTC. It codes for CASSLGEVDYGYTF. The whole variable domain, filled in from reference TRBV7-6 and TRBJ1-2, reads GAGVSQSPRYKVTKRGQDVALRCDPISGHVSLYWYRQALGQGPEFLTYFNYEAQQDKSGLPNDRFSAERPEGSISTLTIQRTEQRDSAMYRCASSLGEVDYGYTFGSGTRLTVV.

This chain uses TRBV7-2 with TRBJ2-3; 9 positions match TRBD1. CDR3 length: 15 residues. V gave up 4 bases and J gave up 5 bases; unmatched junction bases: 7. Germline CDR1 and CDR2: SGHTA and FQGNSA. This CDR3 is CASSSQQGARDTQYF. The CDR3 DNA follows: TGTGCCAGCAGCTCACAACAGGGGGCGCGAGATACGCAGTATTTT.

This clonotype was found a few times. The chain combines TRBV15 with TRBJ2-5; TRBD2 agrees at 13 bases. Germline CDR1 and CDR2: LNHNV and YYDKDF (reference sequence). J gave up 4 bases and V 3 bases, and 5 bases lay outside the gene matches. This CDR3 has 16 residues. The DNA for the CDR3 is TGTGCCACCAGCAGTCAGACTAGCGGGGGGCTAGAGACCCAGTACTTC. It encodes CATSSQTSGGLETQYF.

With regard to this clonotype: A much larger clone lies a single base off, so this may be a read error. The CDR3 is CASSQDVGGRRKTEAFF. In DNA form, the CDR3 reads TGCGCCAGCAGCCAAGATGTGGGGGGCAGGAGGAAAACTGAAGCTTTCTTT. This chain uses TRBV4-3 with TRBJ1-1; TRBD1 might be the D (6 bases). There are 17 residues in the CDR3. CDR1 and CDR2 from the germline V gene are LGHNA and YSLEER. V was trimmed by 0 bases and J by 5 bases, leaving 19 bases between them.

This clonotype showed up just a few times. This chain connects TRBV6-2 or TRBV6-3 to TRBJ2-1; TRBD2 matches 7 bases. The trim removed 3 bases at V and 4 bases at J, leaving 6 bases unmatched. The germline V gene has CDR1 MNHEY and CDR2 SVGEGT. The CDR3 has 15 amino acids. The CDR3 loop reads CASSYVSGGYNEQFF. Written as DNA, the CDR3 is TGTGCCAGCAGTTATGTTTCGGGAGGTTACAATGAGCAGTTCTTC.

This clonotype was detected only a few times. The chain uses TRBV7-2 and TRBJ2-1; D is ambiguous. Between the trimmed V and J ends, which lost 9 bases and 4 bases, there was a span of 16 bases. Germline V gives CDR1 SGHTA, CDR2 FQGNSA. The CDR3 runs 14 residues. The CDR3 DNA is TGTGCCAGTCGTAACGACGGGCAGTACAATGAGCAGTTCTTC. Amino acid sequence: CASRNDGQYNEQFF.

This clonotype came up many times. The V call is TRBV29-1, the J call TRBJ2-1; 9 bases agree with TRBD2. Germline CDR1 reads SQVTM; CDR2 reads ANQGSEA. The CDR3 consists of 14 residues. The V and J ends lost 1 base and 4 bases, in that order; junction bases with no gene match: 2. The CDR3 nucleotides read TGCAGCGTTGAAGGACTAGCGGCGTACAATGAGCAGTTCTTC. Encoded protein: CSVEGLAAYNEQFF.

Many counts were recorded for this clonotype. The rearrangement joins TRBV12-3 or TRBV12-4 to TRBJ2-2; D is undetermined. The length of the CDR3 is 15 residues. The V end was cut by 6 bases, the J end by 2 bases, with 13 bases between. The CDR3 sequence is CASSRAASNTGELFF. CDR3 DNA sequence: TGTGCCAGCAGCCGTGCCGCCTCAAACACCGGGGAGCTGTTTTTT.

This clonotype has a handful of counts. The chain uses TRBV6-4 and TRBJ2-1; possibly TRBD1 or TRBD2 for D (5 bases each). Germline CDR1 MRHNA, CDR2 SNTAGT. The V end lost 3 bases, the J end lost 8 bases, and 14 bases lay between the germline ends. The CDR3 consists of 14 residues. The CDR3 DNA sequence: TGTGCCAGCAGTGAAGGGCTCGGGACGTATGAGCAGTTCTTC. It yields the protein CASSEGLGTYEQFF.

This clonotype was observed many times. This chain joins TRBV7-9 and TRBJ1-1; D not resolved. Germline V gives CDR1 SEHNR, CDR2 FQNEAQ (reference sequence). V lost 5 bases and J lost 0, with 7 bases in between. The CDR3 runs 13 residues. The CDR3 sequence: CASSPRVNTEAFF. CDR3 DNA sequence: TGTGCCAGCAGCCCGAGGGTGAACACTGAAGCTTTCTTT.

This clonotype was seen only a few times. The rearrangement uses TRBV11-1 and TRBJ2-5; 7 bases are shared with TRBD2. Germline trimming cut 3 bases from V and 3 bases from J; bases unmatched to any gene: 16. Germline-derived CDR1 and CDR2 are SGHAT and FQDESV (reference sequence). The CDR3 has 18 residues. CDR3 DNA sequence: TGTGCCAGCAGCTTCTTCCAGCAAAGGGAGGGTGGTGAAGAGACCCAGTACTTC. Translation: CASSFFQQREGGEETQYF.

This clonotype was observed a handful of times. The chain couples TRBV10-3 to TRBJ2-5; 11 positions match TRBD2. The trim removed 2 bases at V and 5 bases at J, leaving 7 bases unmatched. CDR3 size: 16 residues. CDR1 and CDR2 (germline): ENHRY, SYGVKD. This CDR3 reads CAISEELAGGSETQYF. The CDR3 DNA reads TGTGCCATCAGTGAGGAGCTAGCGGGGGGTTCGGAGACCCAGTACTTC.

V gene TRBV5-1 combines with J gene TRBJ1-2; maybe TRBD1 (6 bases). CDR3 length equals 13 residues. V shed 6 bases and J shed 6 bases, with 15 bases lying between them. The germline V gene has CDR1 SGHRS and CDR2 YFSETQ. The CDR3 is CASTGTRGHGYTF. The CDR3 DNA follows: TGCGCCAGCACGGGGACCAGGGGACATGGCTACACCTTC.

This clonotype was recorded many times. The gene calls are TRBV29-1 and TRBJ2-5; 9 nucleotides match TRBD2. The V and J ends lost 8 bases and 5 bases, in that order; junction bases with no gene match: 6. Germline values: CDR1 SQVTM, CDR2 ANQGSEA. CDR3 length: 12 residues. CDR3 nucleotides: TGCAGCACAGGCGGGGGGGAGGAGACCCAGTACTTC. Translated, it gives CSTGGGEETQYF.